Below, 30 T cell receptor beta chains from the same sample are listed, as sequenced in a study of cytomegalovirus exposure and HLA in healthy donors. Researchers ran the PCR with 60 Vbeta and 13 Jbeta primers. Produced via immunoSEQ multiplex PCR; TCRdb's table is partial and in-frame only. The sample yields more than 95,000 clones, approximately 80% seen once. Sequencing was done on a sample of PBMCs. The origin of the receptors is a man aged 25 to 40 in good health and CMV-seropositive.

The chain joins TRBV11-3 to TRBJ2-6, with 8 nucleotides matching TRBD2. CDR3 size: 19 residues. Germline lookup yields CDR1 SGHNT and CDR2 YENEEA. V was clipped by 2 bases and J by 0 bases; unmatched bases: 9. CDR3 nucleotides: TGTGCCAGCAGCTTAAGAATTAGCGGGGCCCTCTCTGGGGCCAACGTCCTGACTTTC. This codes for CASSLRISGALSGANVLTF.

Of note for this clone: One end of the junction varies from germline; a read error may be responsible. The chain employs TRBV10-3 and TRBJ2-6; tentatively, D is TRBD1 (5 bases). Germline V gene sequence: CDR1 ENHRY, CDR2 SYGVKD. CDR3 length: 15 amino acids. The CDR3 spells CAISGTNSGANGLTF. Here the CDR3 DNA reads TGTGCCATCAGTGGGACAAACTCTGGGGCCAACGGCCTGACTTTC.

This chain joins TRBV5-1 and TRBJ2-1; 14 bases agree with TRBD2. Per germline, CDR1 SGHRS and CDR2 YFSETQ. The trim removed 0 bases at V and 2 bases at J, leaving 4 bases unmatched. This CDR3 region has 18 residues. CDR3 sequence reads: CASSLGRLAGGPYNEQFF. CDR3 in DNA: TGCGCCAGCAGCTTGGGGCGACTAGCGGGAGGGCCCTACAATGAGCAGTTCTTC.

The chain combines TRBV19 with TRBJ1-5, with a possible D match to TRBD1 (6 bases). This CDR3 contains 14 residues. Deletions cut 8 bases from V and 4 bases from J, with 15 bases between. In germline, CDR1 is LNHDA, CDR2 SQIVND (reference sequence). This CDR3 is CASDLQGLNQPQHF. For the CDR3, the DNA is TGTGCCAGTGACCTACAGGGATTGAATCAGCCCCAGCATTTT.

This clone was found a few times. The chain couples TRBV25-1 to TRBJ1-5; TRBD1 is a possible D gene (5 bases). Germline V gene data show CDR1 as MGHDK and CDR2 as SYGVNS. The V end was cut by 1 base, the J end by 5 bases, with 9 bases between. The CDR3 is 14 residues long. The CDR3 here is CASSESRAYQPQHF. CDR3 DNA: TGTGCCAGCAGTGAATCCAGGGCTTATCAGCCCCAGCATTTT.

The chain employs TRBV27 and TRBJ2-2; TRBD1 aligns across 8 bases. The V segment lost 1 base and the J segment 7 bases; nucleotides outside the gene matches: 5. The CDR3 covers 15 residues. Germline loops: CDR1 MNHEY, CDR2 SMNVEV (reference sequence). The CDR3 region is CASSLLDRASGELFF. The CDR3, as DNA: TGTGCCAGCAGTTTATTGGACAGGGCAAGCGGGGAGCTGTTTTTT.

The chain recombines TRBV5-1 with TRBJ2-7; the D gene is possibly TRBD2 (6 bases). The germline gives CDR1 SGHRS, CDR2 YFSETQ. This CDR3 is 14 amino acids long. The germline V and J ends were trimmed by 1 base and 4 bases, with 12 bases remaining between them. The CDR3 loop reads CASSLLAGNYEQYF. The CDR3 DNA follows: TGCGCCAGCAGCTTGTTGGCGGGAAATTACGAGCAGTACTTC.

The V and J genes are TRBV4-3 and TRBJ2-1; TRBD2 matches 9 bases. Germline CDR1 is LGHNA and CDR2 is YSLEER. The J segment lost 4 bases and the V segment lost 4 bases, leaving 8 bases of the junction unmatched. The CDR3 covers 16 residues. The CDR3, as DNA: TGCGCCAGCAGCCTAGTTAGACTAGCGGTGTACAATGAGCAGTTCTTC. This sequence encodes CASSLVRLAVYNEQFF.

The chain links TRBV2 to TRBJ2-1, with 14 positions matching TRBD2. After removal of 0 bases from V and 3 bases from J, the junction contained 7 bases not matched to a gene. Germline CDR1 and CDR2: SNHLY and FYNNEI. The CDR3 runs to 19 residues. CDR3 residues: CASSEAGLAGGAYYNEQFF. The DNA of the CDR3 is TGTGCCAGCAGTGAAGCCGGACTAGCGGGAGGCGCATACTACAATGAGCAGTTCTTC.

This chain uses TRBV5-1 with TRBJ1-2; 10 nucleotides line up with TRBD1. Germline V lookup: CDR1 SGHRS, CDR2 YFSETQ. This CDR3 has 16 amino acids. Losses at the gene ends were 4 bases for V and 2 bases for J; bases not matched to a gene: 8. CDR3 nucleotides: TGCGCCAGCAGCAGGACTCCGGGACAGGGGAACTATGGCTACACCTTC. Translated, it gives CASSRTPGQGNYGYTF.

This chain links TRBV10-3 with TRBJ2-2, with TRBD2 as a possible D gene (7 bases). Deletions cut 0 bases from V and 4 bases from J, with 18 bases between. Germline V gene lookup returns CDR1 ENHRY and CDR2 SYGVKD. This CDR3 is built from 18 residues. In DNA, the CDR3 is TGTGCCATCAGTGAGTCGATGGTGGGGGGGCCTCCCACCGGGGAGCTGTTTTTT. This encodes CAISESMVGGPPTGELFF.

The V call is TRBV2, the J call TRBJ2-3; 7 bases line up with TRBD2. The V gene end was trimmed by 6 bases and the J gene end by 3 bases; junction bases not matched to a gene: 6. The CDR3 runs to 14 residues. Germline assignment: CDR1 SNHLY and CDR2 FYNNEI. The CDR3 loop reads CASSSGLPTDTQYF. The CDR3 DNA is TGTGCCAGCAGCTCGGGACTACCGACAGATACGCAGTATTTT.

This chain links TRBV4-2 with TRBJ2-7, with 10 positions matching TRBD2. V gave up 1 base and J gave up 1 base; unmatched junction bases: 7. The CDR3 has 17 amino acids. The V gene's germline CDR1 is LGHNA and CDR2 YNFKEQ. CDR3: CASSQVQRGGPSYEQYF. The CDR3 DNA reads as TGTGCCAGCAGCCAAGTCCAGCGGGGGGGGCCTTCCTACGAGCAGTACTTC.

The genes are TRBV4-3 and TRBJ1-2; D uncertain. The CDR3 spans 14 residues. The germline V and J ends were trimmed by 1 base and 5 bases, with 11 bases remaining between them. Germline CDR1 reads LGHNA; CDR2 reads YSLEER. The CDR3 nucleotides are TGCGCCAGCAGCCAAGTTGAGGGAAAATATGGCTACACCTTC. Amino acids: CASSQVEGKYGYTF.

Notes on this clone: The junction departs from germline at one end; a sequencing error may be responsible. The chain has TRBV7-7 and TRBJ2-1, with 14 bases fitting TRBD2. CDR1 is SSHAT, CDR2 FNYEAQ, per germline (reference sequence). The CDR3 sequence is 15 residues long. CDR3 region: CASSTGLAGGSEQFF. The CDR3 region has the DNA TGTGCTAGCAGCACCGGACTAGCGGGGGGTAGTGAGCAGTTCTTC.

The V gene is TRBV4-2, the J gene TRBJ2-2, with a weak D call TRBD2 (7 bases). Trimming removed 4 bases from V and 5 bases from J, with 20 bases in between. This CDR3 contains 17 residues. Germline CDR1 LGHNA, CDR2 YNFKEQ. CDR3 sequence reads: CASSPLGGQGGTGELFF. In DNA, the CDR3 is TGTGCCAGCAGCCCTTTGGGGGGGCAGGGTGGAACCGGGGAGCTGTTTTTT.

The V gene is TRBV28, the J gene TRBJ1-5, with 8 bases identical to TRBD1. The CDR3 length is 18 residues. With V trimmed by 4 bases and J by 2 bases, 13 bases remained unmatched. Germline lookup yields CDR1 MDHEN and CDR2 SYDVKM. The CDR3 spells CASSSSPDRGWGNQPQHF. The CDR3 DNA reads TGTGCCAGCAGTTCATCCCCCGACAGGGGTTGGGGCAATCAGCCCCAGCATTTT.

The rearrangement joins TRBV5-1 to TRBJ1-2; unclear D gene. Looked up from germline, CDR1 is SGHRS and CDR2 is YFSETQ. The V end was cut by 2 bases, the J end by 4 bases, with 9 bases between. This CDR3 comprises 13 residues. The CDR3 sequence: CASSLTQSYGYTF. The DNA for the CDR3 is TGCGCCAGCAGCTTAACACAGTCCTATGGCTACACCTTC.

The rearrangement joins TRBV7-9 to TRBJ1-2; TRBD1 is a possible D gene (6 bases). There are 17 residues in the CDR3. V gave up 5 bases and J gave up 3 bases, with 22 bases separating them. CDR1 is SEHNR, CDR2 FQNEAQ, per germline (reference sequence). The CDR3 region is CASSGIGALGGDYGYTF. CDR3 nucleotides: TGTGCCAGCAGCGGCATAGGCGCCCTAGGGGGGGACTATGGCTACACCTTC.

The CDR3 is CASRASRYNQPQHF. Here the CDR3 DNA reads TGTGCCAGCAGAGCCTCGCGGTACAATCAGCCCCAGCATTTT. The chain joins TRBV28 to TRBJ1-5, with unresolved D. Germline loops: CDR1 MDHEN, CDR2 SYDVKM. The germline V and J ends were trimmed by 6 bases and 3 bases, with 12 bases remaining between them. The CDR3 is made up of 14 amino acids.

The chain's CDR3 is CASRKTGGTQTQYF. CDR3 nucleotide sequence: TGTGCCAGCAGGAAGACAGGGGGCACGCAGACCCAGTACTTC. The J gene is TRBJ2-5, the V gene TRBV6-5, with 10 bases identical to TRBD1. In germline, CDR1 is MNHEY, CDR2 SVGAGI. V trimming: 6 bases; J trimming: 6 bases; junction bases outside the gene matches: 7. CDR3 size: 14 residues.

The V gene is TRBV5-1, the J gene TRBJ2-7, with D unclear. The CDR3 contains 15 residues. Looked up from germline, CDR1 is SGHRS and CDR2 is YFSETQ. V lost 1 base, J lost 2 bases, and 13 bases lay in between. The CDR3, as DNA: TGCGCCAGCAGCTTGAACCGGTACCCAACCTACGAGCAGTACTTC. Protein sequence: CASSLNRYPTYEQYF.

This chain uses TRBV19 with TRBJ1-4; 8 nucleotides match TRBD1. Germline CDR1 LNHDA, CDR2 SQIVND (reference sequence). The length of the CDR3 is 16 residues. J lost 8 bases, V lost 4 bases, and 12 bases had no gene match. CDR3 sequence reads: CASSTWTGSLREKLFF. CDR3 DNA sequence: TGTGCCAGTAGTACCTGGACAGGGTCGTTGCGGGAAAAACTGTTTTTT.

The V and J genes are TRBV28 and TRBJ2-5, with D possibly being TRBD1 (7 bases). V lost 5 bases to trimming and J lost 2 bases, with 15 bases between them. The CDR3 totals 15 residues. Germline lookup yields CDR1 MDHEN and CDR2 SYDVKM. The CDR3 spells CASSPGGTWQETQYF. CDR3 nucleotides: TGTGCCAGCAGTCCAGGGGGGACCTGGCAAGAGACCCAGTACTTC.

Comments on this clone: This same CDR3 is encoded by further DNA sequences in the sample. The gene calls are TRBV7-3 and TRBJ1-5; no reliable D call. The CDR3 totals 15 residues. Germline V gives CDR1 SGHTA, CDR2 FQGTGA. V was cut by 2 bases and J by 7 bases, with 15 bases left in between. CDR3 bases: TGTGCCAGCAGCTTATATGGAGAGAGCGGCCAGCCCCAGCATTTT. Translating gives CASSLYGESGQPQHF.

This chain joins TRBV19 and TRBJ1-5, with D tentatively TRBD1 (5 bases). Trimming cost V 5 bases and J 5 bases, with 7 bases left between them. This CDR3 spans 12 amino acids. Germline lookup yields CDR1 LNHDA and CDR2 SQIVND (reference sequence). The CDR3 region is CASSETDQPQHF. The CDR3 nucleotides read TGTGCCAGTAGTGAGACAGATCAGCCCCAGCATTTT.

This chain links TRBV9 with TRBJ2-1; TRBD2 agrees at 8 bases. V lost 2 bases, J lost 8 bases, and 12 bases stayed unmatched. The CDR3 covers 16 residues. The germline V gene has CDR1 SGDLS and CDR2 YYNGEE. As DNA, the CDR3 is TGTGCCAGCAGCGTGGGAAGCGGGGGTTACAATTATGAGCAGTTCTTC. Translating gives CASSVGSGGYNYEQFF.

This chain links TRBV28 with TRBJ1-2; D remains ambiguous. Germline CDR1 MDHEN, CDR2 SYDVKM. The CDR3 totals 12 residues. V was clipped by 7 bases and J by 4 bases, with 10 bases between them. CDR3 region: CASTERGYGYTF. The CDR3 DNA reads TGTGCCAGCACCGAACGGGGCTATGGCTACACCTTC.

This chain uses TRBV18 with TRBJ2-2; tentative D call: TRBD1 (6 bases). V was shortened by 2 bases and J by 7 bases, with 11 bases between the two germline ends. The CDR3 has 14 residues. Germline V CDR1 and CDR2: KGHSH, LQKENI. CDR3 region: CASSPSRGGGELFF. The CDR3 DNA follows: TGTGCCAGCTCACCAAGCAGGGGTGGCGGGGAGCTGTTTTTT.

V gene TRBV6-5 combines with J gene TRBJ1-6; TRBD1 aligns across 9 bases. This CDR3 has 14 residues. V shed 5 bases, J shed 9 bases, and the junction held 5 bases outside the gene matches. Per the germline V gene, CDR1 is MNHEY and CDR2 is SVGAGI. CDR3: CASSEGTGRSPLHF. The CDR3 DNA reads as TGTGCCAGCAGTGAGGGGACAGGGCGTTCACCCCTCCACTTT.